These 22 T cell receptor beta chains were sequenced from one sample in a study of T cells after posttransplantation cyclophosphamide. Method: immunoSEQ multiplex PCR; TCRdb's copy keeps in-frame clones and lacks some. In total the sample includes 40,000 to 55,000 clones, none of them seen once. Sequenced material: PBMCs. The origin of the receptors is a man aged 35 to 55 in good health, CMV-negative, and a related stem cell transplant donor.

This clone was seen many times. In nucleotides, the CDR3 is TGCAGCGTTGAAGATCTTGAGGGTCAAGCTTTCTTT. Its translation is CSVEDLEGQAFF. The chain recombines TRBV29-1 with TRBJ1-1; D unresolved. Germline loops: CDR1 SQVTM, CDR2 ANQGSEA. The ends were cut back, 0 bases at V and 9 bases at J, with 11 bases in the middle. This CDR3 region has 12 residues.

This clone occurred many times. The J gene is TRBJ2-7, the V gene TRBV25-1; 9 nucleotides match TRBD1. Germline-derived CDR1 and CDR2 are MGHDK and SYGVNS. This CDR3 contains 14 residues. With V trimmed by 6 bases and J by 5 bases, 8 bases remained unmatched. This CDR3 is CASRTGTGWNEQYF. CDR3 sequence (DNA): TGTGCCAGCAGGACCGGGACAGGGTGGAACGAGCAGTACTTC.

This clone occurred many times. The chain uses TRBV7-3 and TRBJ2-6; D is possibly TRBD1 (5 bases). This CDR3 has 15 residues. Trimming removed 5 bases at V and 0 bases at J, with 8 bases between. CDR1 is SGHTA and CDR2 is FQGTGA in the germline V gene. DNA of the CDR3: TGTGCCAGCAGCCCTCAGGGCTCTGGGGCCAACGTCCTGACTTTC. Protein sequence: CASSPQGSGANVLTF.

The sample holds many counts of this clone. This chain connects TRBV4-1 to TRBJ2-7; 10 positions agree with TRBD2. This CDR3 is 17 amino acids long. The ends lost 1 base at V and 5 bases at J; junction bases unmatched: 11. Germline V lookup: CDR1 MGHRA, CDR2 YSYEKL. DNA of the CDR3: TGCGCCAGCAGCCAAGTTGAATCCGGGCTAGCGGGAGACGAGCAGTACTTC. It is translated as CASSQVESGLAGDEQYF.

This clone was counted between two and nine times. At one boundary the junction diverges from the germline segment, which might be a read error. The rearrangement links TRBV5-1 to TRBJ1-5, with D possibly TRBD1 on 6 matching bases. The CDR3 has 15 amino acids. Germline CDR1 is SGHRS and CDR2 is YFSETQ. CDR3 protein: CASSLRDTGNQPQHF. DNA of the CDR3: TGTGCCAGCAGCTTGAGGGACACCGGCAATCAGCCCCAGCATTTT.

This clone was observed at least ten times. The V and J genes are TRBV7-3 and TRBJ2-5, with TRBD1 as a possible D gene (5 bases). This CDR3 comprises 14 residues. Germline values: CDR1 SGHTA, CDR2 FQGTGA. V lost 0 bases, J lost 7 bases, and 12 bases lay in between. The CDR3 loop reads CASSLTGHVRTQYF. CDR3 sequence (DNA): TGTGCCAGCAGCTTAACGGGGCATGTCAGGACCCAGTACTTC. The full variable domain, completed using reference TRBV7-3 and TRBJ2-5, is GAGVSQTPSNKVTEKGKYVELRCDPISGHTALYWYRQSLGQGPEFLIYFQGTGAADDSGLPNDRFFAVRPEGSVSTLKIQRTERGDSAVYLCASSLTGHVRTQYFGPGTRLLVL.

This clone was recorded at least ten times. The V and J genes are TRBV7-8 and TRBJ2-3; D remains ambiguous. The CDR3 totals 13 residues. From germline, CDR1 is SGHVS and CDR2 FQNEAQ. Deletions cut 5 bases from V and 2 bases from J, with 8 bases between. CDR3 loop: CASSPVFTDTQYF. CDR3 nucleotide sequence: TGTGCCAGCAGCCCGGTATTCACAGATACGCAGTATTTT.

This clone was recorded at least ten times. This chain uses TRBV5-6 with TRBJ2-1; the match to TRBD2 covers 8 bases. This CDR3 comprises 14 residues. Trimming cost V 4 bases and J 7 bases; bases outside gene matches: 7. CDR1 SGHDT and CDR2 YYEEEE come from the germline V gene. CDR3 in amino acids: CASSQTGTRNEQFF. The CDR3 coding sequence is TGTGCCAGCAGCCAGACCGGGACTAGAAATGAGCAGTTCTTC.

This clone showed up many times. The chain is built from TRBV29-1 and TRBJ1-2; TRBD1 agrees at 7 bases. The V segment lost 1 base and the J segment 7 bases; nucleotides outside the gene matches: 12. The V gene's germline CDR1 is SQVTM and CDR2 ANQGSEA. The CDR3 has 15 amino acids. The CDR3 here is CSVEGFGPQGGGYTF. CDR3 nucleotides: TGCAGCGTTGAAGGTTTTGGGCCTCAGGGGGGTGGCTACACCTTC.

This clone has ten or more counts. The genes are TRBV27 and TRBJ1-4, with 12 positions matching TRBD1. This CDR3 is built from 15 residues. Germline trimming cut 6 bases from V and 7 bases from J; bases unmatched to any gene: 6. The germline V gene encodes CDR1 MNHEY and CDR2 SMNVEV (reference sequence). In nucleotides, the CDR3 is TGTGCCAGCAGCCGGGACAGGGGGCGAAGTGAAAAACTGTTTTTT. Translation: CASSRDRGRSEKLFF.

This clone was found many times. Other DNA sequences of this sample code for an identical CDR3. The chain employs TRBV11-3 and TRBJ2-1; maybe TRBD1 (6 bases). V gave up 3 bases and J gave up 5 bases, with 8 bases separating them. Germline V gene lookup returns CDR1 SGHNT and CDR2 YENEEA. This CDR3 has 13 residues. CDR3 nucleotide sequence: TGTGCCAGCAGCTTGGACAGAAACAATGAGCAGTTCTTC. Translation gives CASSLDRNNEQFF.

This clone was recorded at least ten times. The chain links TRBV11-3 to TRBJ2-3; 10 bases map to TRBD2. CDR1 and CDR2 (germline): SGHNT, YENEEA. This CDR3 has 17 amino acids. The junction had 4 bases not matched to a gene; V was cut back by 1 base and J by 0 bases. CDR3 amino acids: CASSLGGLAESTDTQYF. The DNA of the CDR3 is TGTGCCAGCAGCTTAGGAGGACTAGCGGAAAGCACAGATACGCAGTATTTT.

This clone was recorded many times. This chain uses TRBV11-2 with TRBJ2-7, with no clear D. Looked up from germline, CDR1 is SGHAT and CDR2 is FQNNGV. This CDR3 region has 12 residues. Trimming left V 0 bases short and J 4 bases short, with 4 bases between. The CDR3 loop is CASSLDPYEQYF. For the CDR3, the DNA is TGTGCCAGCAGCTTAGATCCTTACGAGCAGTACTTC.

The table lists this clone with many counts. This rearrangement joins TRBV5-6 to TRBJ1-1; TRBD1 might be the D (5 bases). The germline V and J ends were trimmed by 4 bases and 4 bases, with 17 bases remaining between them. CDR3 length: 15 residues. Germline V gene lookup returns CDR1 SGHDT and CDR2 YYEEEE. The CDR3 reads CASSRPLGGITEAFF. The CDR3 DNA is TGTGCCAGCAGCCGTCCGTTGGGGGGTATCACTGAAGCTTTCTTT.

In its sample, this clone was seen many times. The CDR3: CASSSPRTNRDEQYF. As DNA, the CDR3 is TGTGCCAGCAGTTCGCCCAGAACGAACAGGGACGAGCAGTACTTC. The chain has TRBV28 and TRBJ2-7; D may be TRBD1 (6 bases). Trimming cost V 4 bases and J 5 bases, with 18 bases left between them. The CDR3 consists of 15 residues. Germline CDR1 reads MDHEN; CDR2 reads SYDVKM.

In this sample, this clone turned up a few times. The rearrangement links TRBV25-1 to TRBJ2-5; 7 bases align to TRBD2. Per germline, CDR1 MGHDK and CDR2 SYGVNS. CDR3 length: 16 amino acids. V shed 2 bases and J 5 bases; nucleotides not matched to a gene: 11. The chain's CDR3 is CASSEGLAADPETQYF. The CDR3 bases are TGTGCCAGCAGTGAAGGCCTAGCGGCCGACCCTGAGACCCAGTACTTC.

This clone was recorded at least ten times. The V call is TRBV5-1, the J call TRBJ1-3; 7 bases line up with TRBD1. Germline assignment: CDR1 SGHRS and CDR2 YFSETQ. Unmatched junction bases numbered 10, after V lost 4 bases and J lost 0 bases. This CDR3 contains 17 residues. CDR3 sequence reads: CASSPMETGFSGNTIYF. The CDR3 coding sequence is TGCGCCAGCAGCCCGATGGAGACAGGGTTCTCTGGAAACACCATATATTTT.

This clone has ten or more counts. CDR3 DNA: TGTGCCAGCAGTGAAGTTTCCCTGGGGGGAAACACCGGGGAGCTGTTTTTT. As protein: CASSEVSLGGNTGELFF. The J gene is TRBJ2-2, the V gene TRBV2; D might be TRBD2 (6 bases). This CDR3 is built from 17 residues. Germline V gene data show CDR1 as SNHLY and CDR2 as FYNNEI. V shed 1 base and J shed 2 bases, with 14 bases lying between them.

The chain combines TRBV23-1 with TRBJ2-1; 7 nucleotides line up with TRBD1. TRBV23-1 is marked as an open reading frame, function uncertain. The CDR3 sequence is 18 residues long. With V trimmed by 2 bases and J by 4 bases, 14 bases remained unmatched. The DNA for the CDR3 is TGCGCCAGCAGTCAAAGACAGGGAAGCAAGAATTGTTACAATGAGCAGTTCTTC. Protein product: CASSQRQGSKNCYNEQFF.

The sample holds many counts of this clone. The gene calls are TRBV19 and TRBJ2-5, with 10 bases identical to TRBD2. Unmatched junction bases numbered 2, after V lost 5 bases and J lost 2 bases. CDR1 and CDR2 (germline): LNHDA, SQIVND (reference sequence). CDR3 size: 14 residues. CDR3 loop: CASSRTSGQETQYF. CDR3 nucleotide sequence: TGTGCCAGTAGTCGGACTAGCGGTCAAGAGACCCAGTACTTC. Full variable domain (remainder filled in from reference TRBV19 and TRBJ2-5): DGGITQSPKYLFRKEGQNVTLSCEQNLNHDAMYWYRQDPGQGLRLIYYSQIVNDFQKGDIAEGYSVSREKKESFPLTVTSAQKNPTAFYLCASSRTSGQETQYFGPGTRLLVL.

This clone was observed at least ten times. This rearrangement joins TRBV7-2 to TRBJ2-2; TRBD2 matches at 11 bases. J was trimmed by 0 bases and V by 2 bases; bases with no gene match: 5. From germline, CDR1 is SGHTA and CDR2 FQGNSA. The CDR3 is 18 amino acids. The CDR3 coding sequence is TGTGCCAGCAGCTTACGTCTAGCGGGAGGTCCGAACACCGGGGAGCTGTTTTTT. Protein sequence: CASSLRLAGGPNTGELFF.

This clone was seen repeatedly, ten times or more. The chain uses TRBV28 and TRBJ2-2, with 16 positions matching TRBD2. With 7 bases clipped from V and 4 bases from J, the junction kept 3 bases outside the gene matches. CDR3 length equals 16 residues. Germline V lookup: CDR1 MDHEN, CDR2 SYDVKM. CDR3 DNA sequence: TGTGCCAGCACGGGACTAGCGGGAGGGGGCACCGGGGAGCTGTTTTTT. Amino acids: CASTGLAGGGTGELFF.